This T cell receptor beta chain was observed in a study of T-cell reconstitution after alpha-beta-depleted transplantation in children. The study's findings and limits: Hyperexpanded clones declined; after one year, newly produced T cells mostly supplied diversity.

Worth noting for this clonotype: What it binds is unknown. An end of the junction differs from the germline gene, which may be a read error.

Library preparation (for TCRbeta) was performed with unique molecular identifiers. TCRdb reprocessed the PCR reads via MiXCR and lists one record per CDR3 protein. Of about 540,000 distinct CDR3 sequences listed, roughly 27% were seen once; the top ten hold under 45%. This clonotype originated in a boy less than two years old with Wiskott-Aldrich syndrome, due to receive a stem cell transplant. Sequenced material: PBMCs, taken before TCRalphabeta/CD19-depleted stem cell transplant.

The CDR3 loop is CACSHVVRTTLYNEQFF. In DNA form, the CDR3 reads TGTGCCTGCAGCCACGTAGTGAGGACTACCCTCTACAATGAGCAGTTCTTC. The rearrangement links TRBV3-1 to TRBJ2-1, with a tentative D call TRBD2 (6 bases). Germline V CDR1 and CDR2: LGHDT, YNNKEL (reference sequence). This CDR3 has 17 amino acids.